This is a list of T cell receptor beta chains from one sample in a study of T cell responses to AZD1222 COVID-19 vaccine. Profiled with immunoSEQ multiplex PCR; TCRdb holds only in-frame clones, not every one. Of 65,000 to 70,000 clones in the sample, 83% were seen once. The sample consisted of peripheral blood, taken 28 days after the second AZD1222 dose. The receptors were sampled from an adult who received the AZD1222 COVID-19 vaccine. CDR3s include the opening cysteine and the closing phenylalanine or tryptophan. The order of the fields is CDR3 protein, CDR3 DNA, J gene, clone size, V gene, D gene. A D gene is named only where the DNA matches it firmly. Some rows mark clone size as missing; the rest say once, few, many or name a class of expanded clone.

CDR3aa: CASSQSAFRQGNETQYF
CDR3nt: TGTGCCAGCAGCCAAAGTGCGTTCAGGCAGGGAAACGAGACCCAGTACTTC
j_gene: TRBJ2-5
abundance: .
v_gene: TRBV3-1/TRBV3-2
d_gene: .

CDR3aa: CASTIEQGLDNEQFF
CDR3nt: TGTGCCAGTACCATCGAGCAGGGACTCGACAATGAGCAGTTCTTC
j_gene: TRBJ2-1
abundance: .
v_gene: TRBV19
d_gene: .

CDR3aa: CASSSGTAYPEQYF
CDR3nt: TGCGCCAGCAGCTCCGGGACAGCGTACCCTGAGCAGTACTTC
j_gene: TRBJ2-7
abundance: .
v_gene: TRBV5-1
d_gene: TRBD1

CDR3aa: CASSLARPMEETQYF
CDR3nt: TGTGCCAGCAGCTTAGCGCGCCCTATGGAGGAGACCCAGTACTTC
j_gene: TRBJ2-5
abundance: .
v_gene: TRBV7-9
d_gene: .

CDR3aa: CASSQDATGGDTGELFF
CDR3nt: TGCGCCAGCAGCCAAGATGCGACAGGGGGCGACACCGGGGAGCTGTTTTTT
j_gene: TRBJ2-2
abundance: .
v_gene: TRBV4-3
d_gene: TRBD1

CDR3aa: CASNRASFGYTF
CDR3nt: TGTGCCAGCAACCGGGCCAGTTTTGGCTACACCTTC
j_gene: TRBJ1-2
abundance: .
v_gene: TRBV12-3/TRBV12-4
d_gene: .

CDR3aa: CATSSHVGGGETQYF
CDR3nt: TGTGCCACCAGCAGTCACGTAGGTGGGGGAGAGACCCAGTACTTC
j_gene: TRBJ2-5
abundance: medium-sized
v_gene: TRBV15
d_gene: .

CDR3aa: CASSLRIQETQYF
CDR3nt: TGTGCCAGCAGTTTACGAATACAAGAGACCCAGTACTTC
j_gene: TRBJ2-5
abundance: .
v_gene: TRBV12-3/TRBV12-4
d_gene: .

CDR3aa: CASSLGGTNEQFF
CDR3nt: TGTGCCAGCAGTTTAGGAGGCACCAATGAGCAGTTCTTC
j_gene: TRBJ2-1
abundance: .
v_gene: TRBV12-3/TRBV12-4
d_gene: .

CDR3aa: CASSYLSNQPQHF
CDR3nt: TGTGCCAGCAGTTACCTCAGCAATCAGCCCCAGCATTTT
j_gene: TRBJ1-5
abundance: few
v_gene: TRBV6-5
d_gene: .

CDR3aa: CASSLASGRSIGQYF
CDR3nt: TGTGCCAGCAGCTTAGCGTCGGGACGATCTATAGGGCAGTACTTC
j_gene: TRBJ2-7
abundance: .
v_gene: TRBV7-9
d_gene: .

CDR3aa: CASSPWTGLDQPQHF
CDR3nt: TGTGCCAGCAGCCCCTGGACAGGCTTAGATCAGCCCCAGCATTTT
j_gene: TRBJ1-5
abundance: .
v_gene: TRBV5-5
d_gene: TRBD1

CDR3aa: CASSSRQGYGYTF
CDR3nt: TGTGCCAGCAGTTCCCGACAGGGCTATGGCTACACCTTC
j_gene: TRBJ1-2
abundance: .
v_gene: TRBV6-2/TRBV6-3
d_gene: TRBD1

CDR3aa: CASSLGRWGTQYF
CDR3nt: TGTGCCAGCAGCTTGGGTCGGTGGGGGACCCAGTACTTC
j_gene: TRBJ2-5
abundance: .
v_gene: TRBV5-6
d_gene: .

CDR3aa: CASTSGANVLTF
CDR3nt: TGTGCCAGCACCTCTGGGGCCAACGTCCTGACTTTC
j_gene: TRBJ2-6
abundance: .
v_gene: TRBV7-2
d_gene: .

CDR3aa: CASSTGQDLGYTF
CDR3nt: TGTGCCAGTAGTACGGGACAGGACCTTGGCTACACCTTC
j_gene: TRBJ1-2
abundance: .
v_gene: TRBV19
d_gene: TRBD1

CDR3aa: CASRELGRTGAGYGYTF
CDR3nt: TGTGCCAGCAGGGAACTAGGCCGGACAGGGGCGGGCTATGGCTACACCTTC
j_gene: TRBJ1-2
abundance: .
v_gene: TRBV6-1
d_gene: TRBD1

CDR3aa: CASSFGGEGYTF
CDR3nt: TGTGCCAGCAGCTTTGGTGGAGAAGGCTACACCTTC
j_gene: TRBJ1-2
abundance: .
v_gene: TRBV7-9
d_gene: .

CDR3aa: CASSPNAGPIGETQYF
CDR3nt: TGTGCCAGTAGTCCCAATGCCGGGCCTATCGGGGAGACCCAGTACTTC
j_gene: TRBJ2-5
abundance: .
v_gene: TRBV19
d_gene: .

CDR3aa: CASSEQVTDTQYF
CDR3nt: TGTGCCAGCAGTGAACAAGTTACAGATACGCAGTATTTT
j_gene: TRBJ2-3
abundance: few
v_gene: TRBV6-4
d_gene: .

CDR3aa: CATARLYTDTQYF
CDR3nt: TGTGCCACCGCCCGTTTGTACACAGATACGCAGTATTTT
j_gene: TRBJ2-3
abundance: .
v_gene: TRBV19
d_gene: .

CDR3aa: CASSPGQVNSPLHF
CDR3nt: TGTGCCAGCAGCCCCGGACAAGTTAATTCACCCCTCCACTTT
j_gene: TRBJ1-6
abundance: .
v_gene: TRBV28
d_gene: .

CDR3aa: CASSLGGGTEAFF
CDR3nt: TGTGCCAGCAGCCTGGGCGGAGGCACTGAAGCTTTCTTT
j_gene: TRBJ1-1
abundance: .
v_gene: TRBV3-1/TRBV3-2
d_gene: .

CDR3aa: CASSELAGGHNEQFF
CDR3nt: TGTGCCAGCAGCGAACTAGCGGGGGGGCATAATGAGCAGTTCTTC
j_gene: TRBJ2-1
abundance: few
v_gene: TRBV9
d_gene: TRBD2

CDR3aa: CAWSGAGNYYGYTF
CDR3nt: TGTGCCTGGTCAGGAGCCGGGAACTACTATGGCTACACCTTC
j_gene: TRBJ1-2
abundance: .
v_gene: TRBV30
d_gene: .

CDR3aa: CAISASPQRKVSYGYTF
CDR3nt: TGTGCCATCAGTGCGTCCCCCCAGCGGAAGGTCTCCTATGGCTACACCTTC
j_gene: TRBJ1-2
abundance: .
v_gene: TRBV10-3
d_gene: .

CDR3aa: CASSPDRFYEQYF
CDR3nt: TGTGCCAGCAGCCCGGACAGGTTCTACGAGCAGTACTTC
j_gene: TRBJ2-7
abundance: .
v_gene: TRBV5-4
d_gene: TRBD1

CDR3aa: CASRGGRGPHEQYF
CDR3nt: TGTGCCAGCAGAGGGGGGCGGGGGCCCCACGAGCAGTACTTC
j_gene: TRBJ2-7
abundance: .
v_gene: TRBV27
d_gene: .

CDR3aa: CASRPTLSLSHGYTF
CDR3nt: TGTGCCAGCAGACCAACCTTGAGTCTGTCGCATGGCTACACCTTC
j_gene: TRBJ1-2
abundance: few
v_gene: TRBV7-8
d_gene: .

CDR3aa: CASSENSGGVGSYEQYF
CDR3nt: TGTGCCAGCAGTGAAAATAGCGGAGGGGTTGGCTCCTACGAGCAGTACTTC
j_gene: TRBJ2-7
abundance: once
v_gene: TRBV2
d_gene: .

CDR3aa: CATSRDLGTEAFF
CDR3nt: TGTGCCACCAGCAGAGATTTAGGAACTGAAGCTTTCTTT
j_gene: TRBJ1-1
abundance: .
v_gene: TRBV15
d_gene: .

CDR3aa: CASSALLSGGFANEQYF
CDR3nt: TGCGCCAGCAGCGCTCTACTTAGCGGGGGGTTTGCAAACGAGCAGTACTTC
j_gene: TRBJ2-7
abundance: few
v_gene: TRBV5-1
d_gene: TRBD2

CDR3aa: CASSYGQRAFF
CDR3nt: TGTGCCAGCAGTTACGGACAGAGGGCTTTCTTT
j_gene: TRBJ1-1
abundance: .
v_gene: TRBV6-6
d_gene: .

CDR3aa: CASSFVRRGASYEQYF
CDR3nt: TGTGCCAGCAGTTTTGTCCGACGAGGGGCTTCCTACGAGCAGTACTTC
j_gene: TRBJ2-7
abundance: .
v_gene: TRBV28
d_gene: .

CDR3aa: CASSLFRSTWTYEQYF
CDR3nt: TGTGCCAGCAGCTTGTTTAGATCCACCTGGACCTACGAGCAGTACTTC
j_gene: TRBJ2-7
abundance: once
v_gene: TRBV5-6
d_gene: .

CDR3aa: CASSPGTDSVGYEQYF
CDR3nt: TGTGCCAGCAGTCCCGGGACAGACTCGGTGGGCTACGAGCAGTACTTC
j_gene: TRBJ2-7
abundance: .
v_gene: TRBV6-2/TRBV6-3
d_gene: TRBD1

CDR3aa: CASSQELAAQQETQYF
CDR3nt: TGTGCCAGCAGCCAAGAGTTAGCGGCGCAACAAGAGACCCAGTACTTC
j_gene: TRBJ2-5
abundance: .
v_gene: TRBV3-1/TRBV3-2
d_gene: .

CDR3aa: CASSQEAKGVDTEAFF
CDR3nt: TGTGCCAGCAGCCAAGAAGCGAAAGGGGTGGACACTGAAGCTTTCTTT
j_gene: TRBJ1-1
abundance: .
v_gene: TRBV4-2
d_gene: .

CDR3aa: CASSPLSSNEKLFF
CDR3nt: TGTGCCAGTAGCCCTCTTAGCAGTAATGAAAAACTGTTTTTT
j_gene: TRBJ1-4
abundance: .
v_gene: TRBV19
d_gene: .

CDR3aa: CASSLATGDRHEQYF
CDR3nt: TGTGCCAGCAGCTTAGCGACAGGGGATCGCCACGAGCAGTACTTC
j_gene: TRBJ2-7
abundance: .
v_gene: TRBV7-9
d_gene: TRBD1

CDR3aa: CASSQGRGGETQYF
CDR3nt: TGTGCCAGCAGCCAGGGCAGGGGAGGAGAGACCCAGTACTTC
j_gene: TRBJ2-5
abundance: .
v_gene: TRBV3-1/TRBV3-2
d_gene: .

CDR3aa: CASSTGQGRYEQYF
CDR3nt: TGTGCCAGCAGTACGGGACAGGGGAGGTACGAGCAGTACTTC
j_gene: TRBJ2-7
abundance: .
v_gene: TRBV27
d_gene: TRBD1

CDR3aa: CASSSGQGMNTEAFF
CDR3nt: TGCGCCAGCAGCTCGGGACAGGGGATGAACACTGAAGCTTTCTTT
j_gene: TRBJ1-1
abundance: .
v_gene: TRBV5-1
d_gene: TRBD1

CDR3aa: CASSPNGYSYEQYF
CDR3nt: TGTGCCAGCAGCCCTAACGGGTACTCCTACGAGCAGTACTTC
j_gene: TRBJ2-7
abundance: .
v_gene: TRBV7-2
d_gene: .

CDR3aa: CASRPDRYYGYTF
CDR3nt: TGTGCCAGCAGACCGGACAGATACTATGGCTACACCTTC
j_gene: TRBJ1-2
abundance: .
v_gene: TRBV2
d_gene: .

CDR3aa: CASSQDRGLSAGYTF
CDR3nt: TGCGCCAGCAGCCAAGATCGGGGCTTGTCGGCTGGCTACACCTTC
j_gene: TRBJ1-2
abundance: .
v_gene: TRBV4-1
d_gene: .

CDR3aa: CASSMTALGERPQHF
CDR3nt: TGTGCCAGTAGTATGACCGCTCTCGGAGAACGGCCCCAGCATTTT
j_gene: TRBJ1-5
abundance: .
v_gene: TRBV19
d_gene: .

CDR3aa: CASSQEIAGEMETQYF
CDR3nt: TGCGCCAGCAGCCAAGAAATCGCGGGGGAGATGGAGACCCAGTACTTC
j_gene: TRBJ2-5
abundance: .
v_gene: TRBV4-3
d_gene: TRBD2

CDR3aa: CASSQVRGGGMDTEAFF
CDR3nt: TGTGCCAGCAGCCAAGTTAGAGGGGGAGGGATGGACACTGAAGCTTTCTTT
j_gene: TRBJ1-1
abundance: .
v_gene: TRBV3-1/TRBV3-2
d_gene: .

CDR3aa: CASSSPWRRNNSPLHF
CDR3nt: TGTGCCAGCAGCTCCCCTTGGAGGCGTAATAATTCACCCCTCCACTTT
j_gene: TRBJ1-6
abundance: few
v_gene: TRBV5-6
d_gene: .

CDR3aa: CASSDGRDYGYTF
CDR3nt: TGTGCCAGCAGTGACGGCAGGGACTATGGCTACACCTTC
j_gene: TRBJ1-2
abundance: .
v_gene: TRBV2
d_gene: .

CDR3aa: CASSVGTANYGYTF
CDR3nt: TGTGCCAGCAGCGTCGGGACAGCTAACTATGGCTACACCTTC
j_gene: TRBJ1-2
abundance: .
v_gene: TRBV9
d_gene: TRBD1

CDR3aa: CASSYPGEETQYF
CDR3nt: TGTGCCAGCAGTTACCCGGGGGAAGAGACCCAGTACTTC
j_gene: TRBJ2-5
abundance: .
v_gene: TRBV6-5
d_gene: .

CDR3aa: CSVGGGDSGNTIYF
CDR3nt: TGCAGCGTGGGCGGGGGAGACTCTGGAAACACCATATATTTT
j_gene: TRBJ1-3
abundance: .
v_gene: TRBV29-1
d_gene: .